The clone carrying this TCR beta chain was seen at least ten times. The antigen is undetermined. Construction of TCR beta libraries relied on iRepertoire HTBI primers and on Arm-PCR targeting CDR3 regions. MiXCR, run by TCRdb on the multiplex PCR reads, gives a single entry per CDR3 protein. The sample includes about 300,000 distinct CDR3 sequences, approximately 20% of them seen just once. Per the germline V gene, CDR1 is GTSNPN and CDR2 is SVGIG (reference sequence). The CDR3 is 16 amino acids. Germline trimming cut 1 base from V and 1 base from J; bases unmatched to any gene: 5. The data were taken from a study of regulatory T cells in long-lasting Graves disease. Time point in this sample: newly diagnosed GD, antithyroid drugs for less than 3 months. Generation of the TCR library employed RNA extracted from PBMCs. Whole-study findings and limits: Fewer public clonotypes were shared by new patients (around 1,000) than by persistent patients (2,741). Persistent Graves' disease cases displayed lower TCR diversity than newly diagnosed ones. A limited number of samples was an acknowledged limitation. Favoring TRBV28, TRBJ1-2 and TRBJ2-5 was a feature seen in persistent disease.

This receptor was identified in a female donor with Graves disease. The chain uses TRBV30 and TRBJ2-1; 9 bases match TRBD2. The sample in question was peripheral blood mononuclear cells (PBMCs), obtained at new diagnosis, from a patient treated with antithyroid drugs. The CDR3 DNA reads TGTGCCTGGAGTGGGACTAGCGTAGGTTCCTACAATGAGCAGTTCTTC. Amino acid sequence: CAWSGTSVGSYNEQFF. Full variable domain (remainder filled in from reference TRBV30 and TRBJ2-1): SQTIHQWPATLVQPVGSPLSLECTVEGTSNPNLYWYRQAAGRGLQLLFYSVGIGQISSEVPQNLSASRPQDRQFILSSKKLLLSDSGFYLCAWSGTSVGSYNEQFFGPGTRLTVL.